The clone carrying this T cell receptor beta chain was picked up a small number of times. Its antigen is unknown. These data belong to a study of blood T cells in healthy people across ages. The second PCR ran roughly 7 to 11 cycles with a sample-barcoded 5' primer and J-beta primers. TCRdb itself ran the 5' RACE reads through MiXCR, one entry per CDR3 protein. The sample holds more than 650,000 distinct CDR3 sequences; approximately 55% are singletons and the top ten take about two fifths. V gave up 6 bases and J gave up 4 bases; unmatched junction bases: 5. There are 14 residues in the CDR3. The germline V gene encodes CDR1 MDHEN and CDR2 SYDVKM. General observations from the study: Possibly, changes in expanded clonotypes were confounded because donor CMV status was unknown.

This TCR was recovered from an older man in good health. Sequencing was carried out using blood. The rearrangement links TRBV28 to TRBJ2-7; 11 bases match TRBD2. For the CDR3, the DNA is TGTGCCAGCAGCATAGCGGGAGGGCTGTACGAGCAGTACTTC. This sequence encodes CASSIAGGLYEQYF.